These T cell receptor beta chains were read from a single sample in a study of OX40 agonist ivuxolimab in advanced cancers. The protocol was immunoSEQ multiplex PCR, while the TCRdb copy is restricted to in-frame clones and leaves out a portion. The data hold some 80,000 clones, with more than 90% observed a single time. The sample was CD4+ or CD8+ T cells sorted from blood, taken in a trial of the OX40 agonist ivuxolimab. These receptor sequences come from an adult with an advanced solid tumor such as melanoma, head and neck, liver or kidney cancer. The CDR3 runs from the conserved cysteine through the conserved F or W. D genes are given only for firm matches. Size tells how often a clone was seen (once, few, many) or the class of an expanded clone, and some rows leave it out.

v_gene: TRBV5-4; d_gene: -; len: 14; abundance: -; j_gene: TRBJ2-3; CDR3nt: TGTGCCAGCAGCTCCGAGGCTAACACAGATACGCAGTATTTT; CDR3aa: CASSSEANTDTQYF
v_gene: TRBV19; d_gene: -; len: 14; abundance: once; j_gene: TRBJ1-5; CDR3nt: TGTGCCAGTAGTATAGAGAGGGTGTACCAGCCCCAGCATTTT; CDR3aa: CASSIERVYQPQHF
v_gene: TRBV28; d_gene: -; len: 10; abundance: -; j_gene: TRBJ1-2; CDR3nt: TGTGCCAGCAGTGGCTATGGCTACACCTTC; CDR3aa: CASSGYGYTF
v_gene: TRBV5-1; d_gene: -; len: 15; abundance: -; j_gene: TRBJ1-2; CDR3nt: TGCGCCAGCAGCGGAGAGGACTGGTGGATTTATGGCTACACCTTC; CDR3aa: CASSGEDWWIYGYTF
v_gene: TRBV5-4; d_gene: -; len: 16; abundance: -; j_gene: TRBJ2-6; CDR3nt: TGTGCCAGCCGCTCATCCCGGGACCCCGGGGCCAACGTCCTGACTTTC; CDR3aa: CASRSSRDPGANVLTF
v_gene: TRBV4-2; d_gene: -; len: 14; abundance: -; j_gene: TRBJ2-7; CDR3nt: TGTGCCAGCAGCCAAGCAGGGGCCCCCTACGAGCAGTACTTC; CDR3aa: CASSQAGAPYEQYF
v_gene: TRBV14; d_gene: -; len: 13; abundance: -; j_gene: TRBJ2-1; CDR3nt: TGTGCCAGCAGCCAAGCCTCCTACAATGAGCAGTTCTTC; CDR3aa: CASSQASYNEQFF
v_gene: TRBV15; d_gene: -; len: 13; abundance: -; j_gene: TRBJ2-1; CDR3nt: TGTGCCACCAGCAACCGCCGATCGGGTGAGCAGTTCTTC; CDR3aa: CATSNRRSGEQFF
v_gene: TRBV27; d_gene: TRBD1; len: 12; abundance: -; j_gene: TRBJ1-1; CDR3nt: TGTGCCAGCAGCCGGGACAGGGGTGAAGCTTTCTTT; CDR3aa: CASSRDRGEAFF
v_gene: TRBV7-7; d_gene: -; len: 14; abundance: -; j_gene: TRBJ2-2; CDR3nt: TGTGCTAGCAGCCTCGGACAAGTCACCGGGGAGCTGTTTTTT; CDR3aa: CASSLGQVTGELFF
v_gene: TRBV30; d_gene: -; len: 12; abundance: -; j_gene: TRBJ2-2; CDR3nt: TGTGCCTGGGGCAGAGGTACCGGGGAGCTGTTTTTT; CDR3aa: CAWGRGTGELFF
v_gene: TRBV27; d_gene: -; len: 13; abundance: -; j_gene: TRBJ2-2; CDR3nt: TGTGCCAGCGGATTGGGGGGGCGCGGGGAGCTGTTTTTT; CDR3aa: CASGLGGRGELFF
v_gene: TRBV7-9; d_gene: TRBD2; len: 15; abundance: once; j_gene: TRBJ2-1; CDR3nt: TGTGCCTCGAACCGCCGGACTAGCGACTACAATGAGCAGTTCTTC; CDR3aa: CASNRRTSDYNEQFF
v_gene: TRBV18; d_gene: TRBD1; len: 14; abundance: -; j_gene: TRBJ2-5; CDR3nt: TGTGCCAGCTCCACCATACAGGGGCGGGAGACCCAGTACTTC; CDR3aa: CASSTIQGRETQYF
v_gene: TRBV30; d_gene: -; len: 12; abundance: -; j_gene: TRBJ1-1; CDR3nt: TGTGCCTGGAGGAGCAGTAACACTGAAGCTTTCTTT; CDR3aa: CAWRSSNTEAFF
v_gene: TRBV11-3; d_gene: -; len: 15; abundance: -; j_gene: TRBJ1-4; CDR3nt: TGTGCCAGCAGCTTAGTCGGTCAGGGATATGAAAAACTGTTTTTT; CDR3aa: CASSLVGQGYEKLFF
v_gene: TRBV6-5; d_gene: TRBD2; len: 14; abundance: -; j_gene: TRBJ2-7; CDR3nt: TGTGCCAGCAGTGATCTGACTAGCGGATACGAGCAGTACTTC; CDR3aa: CASSDLTSGYEQYF
v_gene: TRBV11-2; d_gene: TRBD1; len: 13; abundance: -; j_gene: TRBJ2-1; CDR3nt: TGTGCCAGCAGCTGGACAGGGGACAATGAGCAGTTCTTC; CDR3aa: CASSWTGDNEQFF
v_gene: TRBV20-1; d_gene: -; len: 11; abundance: -; j_gene: TRBJ2-3; CDR3nt: TGCAGTGCTAGAGGGGGAGATACGCAGTATTTT; CDR3aa: CSARGGDTQYF
v_gene: TRBV5-1; d_gene: TRBD1; len: 16; abundance: -; j_gene: TRBJ1-3; CDR3nt: TGCGCCAGCAGCTCCCAGGGGGCGACGTCTGGAAACACCATATATTTT; CDR3aa: CASSSQGATSGNTIYF
v_gene: TRBV5-1; d_gene: -; len: 13; abundance: -; j_gene: TRBJ2-7; CDR3nt: TGCGCCAGCAGCTTGGAAAGGGACTCCGAGCAGTACTTC; CDR3aa: CASSLERDSEQYF
v_gene: TRBV19; d_gene: TRBD2; len: 16; abundance: -; j_gene: TRBJ2-2; CDR3nt: TGTGCCAGTAGTATACTGGCGGGGGGAGGGATCGGGGAGCTGTTTTTT; CDR3aa: CASSILAGGGIGELFF
v_gene: TRBV5-5; d_gene: TRBD1; len: 16; abundance: -; j_gene: TRBJ1-5; CDR3nt: TGTGCCAGCAGCCCCCTGGGTACAGGGGGCAGTCAGCCCCAGCATTTT; CDR3aa: CASSPLGTGGSQPQHF
v_gene: TRBV9; d_gene: -; len: 15; abundance: once; j_gene: TRBJ2-2; CDR3nt: TGTGCCAGCAGCGCGGTTGGGGGTCCCACCGGGGAGCTGTTTTTT; CDR3aa: CASSAVGGPTGELFF
v_gene: TRBV5-5; d_gene: -; len: 14; abundance: -; j_gene: TRBJ2-2; CDR3nt: TGTGCCAGCAGCTTGGCGTCGAACACCGGGGAGCTGTTTTTT; CDR3aa: CASSLASNTGELFF
v_gene: TRBV5-6; d_gene: -; len: 15; abundance: -; j_gene: TRBJ2-2; CDR3nt: TGTGCCAGCAGCAGAGAAAGACGGAACACCGGGGAGCTGTTTTTT; CDR3aa: CASSRERRNTGELFF
v_gene: TRBV18; d_gene: -; len: 13; abundance: -; j_gene: TRBJ2-7; CDR3nt: TGTGCCAGCAAACAGCAGGGCCCCTACGAGCAGTACTTC; CDR3aa: CASKQQGPYEQYF
v_gene: TRBV6-5; d_gene: TRBD1; len: 13; abundance: -; j_gene: TRBJ2-5; CDR3nt: TGTGCCAGCAGTTCGTACAGGGGGGAGACCCAGTACTTC; CDR3aa: CASSSYRGETQYF
v_gene: TRBV5-1; d_gene: -; len: 15; abundance: -; j_gene: TRBJ2-3; CDR3nt: TGCGCCAGCAGCTTCACTACGGGGGCAGGAGATACGCAGTATTTT; CDR3aa: CASSFTTGAGDTQYF
v_gene: TRBV7-9; d_gene: TRBD2; len: 14; abundance: -; j_gene: TRBJ2-7; CDR3nt: TGTGCCAGCAGCACTAGCGCAGCCTCCTACGAGCAGTACTTC; CDR3aa: CASSTSAASYEQYF
v_gene: TRBV7-2; d_gene: TRBD1; len: 16; abundance: -; j_gene: TRBJ2-2; CDR3nt: TGTGCCAGCAGCTTAGGGACAGGGGGGAACACCGGGGAGCTGTTTTTT; CDR3aa: CASSLGTGGNTGELFF
v_gene: TRBV20-1; d_gene: -; len: 11; abundance: -; j_gene: TRBJ2-1; CDR3nt: TGCAGTGCTAAAGATCAAGTCGAGCAGTTCTTC; CDR3aa: CSAKDQVEQFF
v_gene: TRBV5-1; d_gene: TRBD1; len: 16; abundance: -; j_gene: TRBJ2-1; CDR3nt: TGCGCCAGCAGCTTAGGAGACAGGGTGGGGTACAATGAGCAGTTCTTC; CDR3aa: CASSLGDRVGYNEQFF
v_gene: TRBV19; d_gene: -; len: 14; abundance: -; j_gene: TRBJ2-7; CDR3nt: TGTGCCAGTAGTATAGGCAGCAGATCCTACGAGCAGTACTTC; CDR3aa: CASSIGSRSYEQYF
v_gene: TRBV29-1; d_gene: -; len: 13; abundance: -; j_gene: TRBJ1-1; CDR3nt: TGCAGCGTTGTGTGGGCTTTGGACACTGAAGCTTTCTTT; CDR3aa: CSVVWALDTEAFF
v_gene: TRBV10-3; d_gene: TRBD2; len: 14; abundance: -; j_gene: TRBJ2-7; CDR3nt: TGTGCCATCAGGGTGCGGGAGAGCTCCTACGAGCAGTACTTC; CDR3aa: CAIRVRESSYEQYF
v_gene: TRBV7-3; d_gene: TRBD2; len: 14; abundance: -; j_gene: TRBJ2-3; CDR3nt: TGTGCCAGCAGCCCTGGACTAGCGGGAGATACGCAGTATTTT; CDR3aa: CASSPGLAGDTQYF
v_gene: TRBV7-8; d_gene: -; len: 15; abundance: -; j_gene: TRBJ1-3; CDR3nt: TGTGCCAGCAGCCCATATGACTTCACTGGAAACACCATATATTTT; CDR3aa: CASSPYDFTGNTIYF
v_gene: TRBV11-3; d_gene: -; len: 13; abundance: -; j_gene: TRBJ2-1; CDR3nt: TGTGCCAGCAGTCAACTAACTCTCAATGAGCAGTTCTTC; CDR3aa: CASSQLTLNEQFF
v_gene: TRBV5-6; d_gene: -; len: 12; abundance: -; j_gene: TRBJ2-2; CDR3nt: TGTGCCAGCAGCTACCGATCCGGGGAGCTGTTTTTT; CDR3aa: CASSYRSGELFF
v_gene: TRBV11-2; d_gene: TRBD2; len: 15; abundance: once; j_gene: TRBJ2-5; CDR3nt: TGTGCCAGCACCCGGGCGGGGGGGACTCAAGAGACCCAGTACTTC; CDR3aa: CASTRAGGTQETQYF
v_gene: TRBV28; d_gene: -; len: 12; abundance: -; j_gene: TRBJ2-3; CDR3nt: TGTGCCAGCAGCCCTCGGGCAGATACGCAGTATTTT; CDR3aa: CASSPRADTQYF
v_gene: TRBV9; d_gene: -; len: 14; abundance: -; j_gene: TRBJ1-1; CDR3nt: TGTGCCAGCAGCGTAGAGACTCTGAACACTGAAGCTTTCTTT; CDR3aa: CASSVETLNTEAFF
v_gene: TRBV30; d_gene: TRBD1; len: 16; abundance: -; j_gene: TRBJ1-1; CDR3nt: TGTGCCTGGAGATATGTAACCCGGACAGGGAACACTGAAGCTTTCTTT; CDR3aa: CAWRYVTRTGNTEAFF
v_gene: TRBV2; d_gene: -; len: 15; abundance: few; j_gene: TRBJ1-5; CDR3nt: TGTGCCAGCGGTCCACAGGGAGGTAGTAATCAGCCCCAGCATTTT; CDR3aa: CASGPQGGSNQPQHF
v_gene: TRBV4-1; d_gene: TRBD1; len: 15; abundance: -; j_gene: TRBJ2-1; CDR3nt: TGCGCCAGCAGCCAAGGACAGGGGACCTACAATGAGCAGTTCTTC; CDR3aa: CASSQGQGTYNEQFF
v_gene: TRBV11-3; d_gene: -; len: 16; abundance: once; j_gene: TRBJ2-3; CDR3nt: TGTGCCAGCAGCTTGTCAGGTGTGGATAGCACAGATACGCAGTATTTT; CDR3aa: CASSLSGVDSTDTQYF
v_gene: TRBV7-9; d_gene: -; len: 14; abundance: -; j_gene: TRBJ1-1; CDR3nt: TGTGCCAGCAGCTTAGGGGCTGGAAACACTGAAGCTTTCTTT; CDR3aa: CASSLGAGNTEAFF
v_gene: TRBV30; d_gene: TRBD2; len: 15; abundance: -; j_gene: TRBJ2-3; CDR3nt: TGTGCCTGTCTAGATAGCGGGGCTAGCACAGATACGCAGTATTTT; CDR3aa: CACLDSGASTDTQYF
v_gene: TRBV5-1; d_gene: -; len: 13; abundance: -; j_gene: TRBJ1-2; CDR3nt: TGCGCCAGCAGCTTGACTGGGTATTATGGCTACACCTTC; CDR3aa: CASSLTGYYGYTF
v_gene: TRBV5-1; d_gene: -; len: 14; abundance: once; j_gene: TRBJ1-1; CDR3nt: TGCGCCAGCAGCCTTAGCCTGGTGGGCACTGAAGCTTTCTTT; CDR3aa: CASSLSLVGTEAFF
v_gene: TRBV2; d_gene: TRBD1; len: 16; abundance: -; j_gene: TRBJ2-5; CDR3nt: TGTGCCACCTCGCCCCGGACAGGCGCCGGCCAAGAGACCCAGTACTTC; CDR3aa: CATSPRTGAGQETQYF